This passage covers 21 T cell receptor beta chains from one sample sequenced in a study of T cell responses to AZD1222 COVID-19 vaccine (dated by TCRdb to about 2021). The time point label on this specimen signifies: baseline before first vaccination. Library method: the immunoSEQ multiplex PCR assay. TCRdb stores this immuneACCESS table with in-frame sequences only. Part of the clones is absent; in the studies checked, under half of the shortfall reflects unresolved V genes, and no reason is known for the rest. Recorded for this sample are some 150,000 clones; just under 95% of them occurred a single time. Roughly 1% of the sample is taken by the ten largest. The sample here was peripheral blood, taken on day 0 of AZD1222 vaccination. These receptors were taken from an adult in good health.

The chain recombines TRBV2 with TRBJ1-4; D not resolved. The germline V and J ends were trimmed by 8 bases and 3 bases, with 22 bases remaining between them. The CDR3 contains 17 residues. Germline V gene data show CDR1 as SNHLY and CDR2 as FYNNEI. The CDR3 DNA is TGTGCCAGCCGGAGGTTAGCCAGCGCTGAGGCTAATGAAAAACTGTTTTTT. Protein: CASRRLASAEANEKLFF.

The DNA for the CDR3 is TGCGCCAGCAGCGACGGACAGGGGAACACTGAAGCTTTCTTT. Its translation: CASSDGQGNTEAFF. The chain is built from TRBV5-1 and TRBJ1-1; TRBD1 matches at 8 bases. V lost 4 bases, J lost 1 base, and 3 bases stayed unmatched. CDR3 length: 14 amino acids. CDR1 and CDR2 (germline): SGHRS, YFSETQ.

The gene calls are TRBV27 and TRBJ1-4; 8 bases align to TRBD1. This CDR3 contains 16 residues. The V gene's germline CDR1 is MNHEY and CDR2 SMNVEV (reference sequence). The V and J ends lost 5 bases and 4 bases, in that order; junction bases with no gene match: 9. CDR3 in DNA: TGTGCCAGCAGTCCCCGACAGGGGAGGGGTAATGAAAAACTGTTTTTT. This encodes CASSPRQGRGNEKLFF. Variable domain in full (rest from reference TRBV27 and TRBJ1-4): EAQVTQNPRYLITVTGKKLTVTCSQNMNHEYMSWYRQDPGLGLRQIYYSMNVEVTDKGDVPEGYKVSRKEKRNFPLILESPSPNQTSLYFCASSPRQGRGNEKLFFGSGTQLSVL.

This rearrangement joins TRBV5-1 to TRBJ2-5; 12 positions match TRBD2. V was clipped by 1 base and J by 5 bases; unmatched bases: 6. CDR3 length: 16 residues. From germline, CDR1 is SGHRS and CDR2 YFSETQ. Written as DNA, the CDR3 is TGCGCCAGCAGCTTGTTACTAGCGGGGGGAGGCGAGACCCAGTACTTC. This encodes CASSLLLAGGGETQYF.

The J gene is TRBJ1-5, the V gene TRBV19, with D possibly TRBD1 on 6 matching bases. Trimming took off 1 base at V and 1 base at J, with 11 bases between the two ends. Germline loops: CDR1 LNHDA, CDR2 SQIVND (reference sequence). The CDR3 totals 16 residues. The CDR3 DNA is TGTGCCAGTAGTATAGGGGGAGGGGGGAGCAATCAGCCCCAGCATTTT. Translated, it gives CASSIGGGGSNQPQHF.

The CDR3 loop reads CAISGGINGIRPLHQPQHF. CDR3 in DNA: TGTGCCATCAGTGGGGGAATCAATGGGATTCGGCCCCTCCATCAGCCCCAGCATTTT. The chain has TRBV10-3 and TRBJ1-5; D remains ambiguous. The germline V and J ends were trimmed by 4 bases and 5 bases, with 27 bases remaining between them. This CDR3 comprises 19 residues. Looked up from germline, CDR1 is ENHRY and CDR2 is SYGVKD.

This rearrangement joins TRBV19 to TRBJ2-3; 7 nucleotides match TRBD2. V was pared by 4 bases and J by 5 bases, with 3 bases of the junction left unmatched. The CDR3 spans 13 residues. CDR1 and CDR2 from the germline V gene are LNHDA and SQIVND (reference sequence). The CDR3 region is CASSKGEGDTQYF. The CDR3 DNA reads TGTGCCAGTAGTAAAGGGGAGGGAGATACGCAGTATTTT.

This clone appeared once. The gene calls are TRBV10-3 and TRBJ2-3; TRBD2 matches at 10 bases. V shed 3 bases, J shed 5 bases, and the junction held 5 bases outside the gene matches. Per germline, CDR1 ENHRY and CDR2 SYGVKD. The CDR3 runs to 15 residues. Here the CDR3 reads CAISEQAGGQDTQYF. The DNA for the CDR3 is TGTGCCATCAGTGAACAAGCGGGGGGGCAAGATACGCAGTATTTT.

The rearrangement joins TRBV21-1 to TRBJ2-7; the DNA was not used to check the table's D call, TRBD1. TRBV21-1 is a known pseudogene. The CDR3 is 15 amino acids. The CDR3 coding sequence is TGTGCCAGCCCGCTAAAGGACAGGGACCTTTACGAGCAGTACTTC. This encodes CASPLKDRDLYEQYF.

J is TRBJ1-5 and V is TRBV7-2; the match to TRBD1 covers 8 bases. The CDR3 spans 13 residues. V was pared by 5 bases and J by 7 bases, with 4 bases of the junction left unmatched. Germline V gene lookup returns CDR1 SGHTA and CDR2 FQGNSA. CDR3 nucleotide sequence: TGTGCCAGCAGCCTTGCAGGGGGCCAGCCCCAGCATTTT. This codes for CASSLAGGQPQHF.

The chain employs TRBV28 and TRBJ1-6; TRBD1 agrees at 9 bases. Trimming took 4 bases from V and 2 from J; bases not matched to a gene: 6. The CDR3 spans 17 residues. Germline lookup yields CDR1 MDHEN and CDR2 SYDVKM. The CDR3 loop reads CASSYGTGKAYNSPLHF. In nucleotides, the CDR3 is TGTGCCAGCAGTTATGGGACAGGGAAGGCCTATAATTCACCCCTCCACTTT.

This clone was observed a single time. The chain couples TRBV24-1 to TRBJ2-3; tentatively, D is TRBD2 (7 bases). The CDR3 is 17 amino acids. The V end lost 4 bases, the J end lost 2 bases, and 18 bases lay between the germline ends. Germline values: CDR1 KGHDR, CDR2 SFDVKD. Here the CDR3 DNA reads TGTGCCACCAGTGACCCGCGGGGGCGGATCGCCACAGATACGCAGTATTTT. Protein sequence: CATSDPRGRIATDTQYF.

The J gene is TRBJ1-1, the V gene TRBV7-2; a weak D match, TRBD1 (5 bases). CDR3 length: 14 residues. Between the trimmed V and J ends, which lost 6 bases and 2 bases, there was a span of 13 bases. CDR1 SGHTA and CDR2 FQGNSA come from the germline V gene. The CDR3 DNA is TGTGCCAGCAGACTCAGGGTTAGTAACACTGAAGCTTTCTTT. It encodes CASRLRVSNTEAFF.

The chain joins TRBV3-1 (or the pseudogene TRBV3-2) to TRBJ1-2, with D perhaps TRBD1 (5 bases). Trimming shortened V by 6 bases and J by 1 base, and 15 bases separated the two germline ends. Germline assignment: CDR1 LGHDT and CDR2 YNNKEL (reference sequence). CDR3 size: 15 residues. CDR3 in amino acids: CASRVSGSDNYGYTF. The CDR3 DNA sequence: TGTGCCAGCAGGGTCTCAGGGTCGGATAACTATGGCTACACCTTC.

The chain recombines TRBV13 with TRBJ1-2; TRBD1 agrees at 9 bases. This CDR3 contains 14 residues. Unmatched junction bases numbered 6, after V lost 5 bases and J lost 5 bases. The V gene's germline CDR1 is PRHDT and CDR2 FYEKMQ (reference sequence). CDR3: CASSTGQGYYGYTF. The CDR3 DNA reads TGTGCCAGCAGCACGGGACAGGGCTATTATGGCTACACCTTC.

This sequence joins TRBV12-3 or TRBV12-4 and TRBJ2-5, with TRBD1 matching 10 bases. J lost 6 bases, V lost 5 bases, and 3 bases had no gene match. This CDR3 contains 13 residues. Here the CDR3 DNA reads TGTGCCAGCAGTCGGACAGGGGGAAAGACCCAGTACTTC. It yields the protein CASSRTGGKTQYF.

The CDR3 region is CASSLTGGGDTEAFF. CDR3 in DNA: TGTGCCAGCAGCCTTACAGGGGGCGGGGACACTGAAGCTTTCTTT. The genes are TRBV5-5 and TRBJ1-1; TRBD1 aligns across 9 bases. V lost 4 bases, J lost 3 bases, and 7 bases stayed unmatched. CDR3 length: 15 residues. Germline-derived CDR1 and CDR2 are SGHKS and YYEKEE (reference sequence).

The V gene is TRBV27, the J gene TRBJ2-3; 7 nucleotides line up with TRBD1. This CDR3 is 14 amino acids long. Per the germline V gene, CDR1 is MNHEY and CDR2 is SMNVEV (reference sequence). V was clipped by 5 bases and J by 5 bases; unmatched bases: 7. The CDR3 loop is CASSGTARGDTQYF. In nucleotides, the CDR3 is TGTGCCAGCAGTGGGACAGCCAGGGGAGATACGCAGTATTTT.

This rearrangement joins TRBV10-3 to TRBJ2-2; TRBD2 is a possible D gene (5 bases). Germline lookup yields CDR1 ENHRY and CDR2 SYGVKD. V was pared by 6 bases and J by 0 bases, with 20 bases between. The CDR3 sequence is 18 residues long. The CDR3 is CAISRLGVRATNTGELFF. The CDR3 DNA reads TGTGCCATCAGCAGACTCGGGGTTCGCGCGACGAACACCGGGGAGCTGTTTTTT.

J is TRBJ1-5 and V is TRBV20-1; 9 nucleotides align to TRBD1. This CDR3 spans 14 amino acids. V lost 3 bases and J lost 2; bases outside the gene matches: 2. The germline CDR1 and CDR2 sequences are DFQATT and SNEGSKA (reference sequence). The CDR3 region has the DNA TGCAGTGCTAGTAGGACAGGGGGCAATCAGCCCCAGCATTTT. It yields the protein CSASRTGGNQPQHF.

There are a few counts of this clone. The chain employs TRBV27 and TRBJ1-2, with D hard to call. The V and J ends lost 0 bases and 4 bases respectively, with 15 bases between them. CDR1 MNHEY and CDR2 SMNVEV come from the germline V gene (reference sequence). The CDR3 has 16 residues. The CDR3 is CASSLSGQSWFYGYTF. CDR3 DNA: TGTGCCAGCAGTTTATCTGGGCAGTCGTGGTTCTATGGCTACACCTTC.